The T cell receptor (beta chain) described here comes from a study of vaccination and CD4 T cells after COVID-19. As concerns this clonotype: The antigen is not known.

CDR1 and CDR2 (germline): SGHVS, FQNEAQ. The CDR3 loop spans 15 amino acids. With 1 base removed from V and 6 bases from J, the gap between germline ends came to 13 bases. The treatment here: roughly 10-day PBMC culture with coronavirus spike peptide pools or control peptides (ViraFEST assay). Per-well cultures of under 2.5 million PBMCs received roughly 9.3 IU/ml IL-2 and about 9.1 ug/ml peptide pools. With the Oncomine TCR Beta short-read assay, DNA from cultured CD4+ T cells was sequenced. The source of extracted genomic DNA was cultured CD4+ T cells. TCRdb reanalysed the PCR reads using MiXCR and keeps one entry per CDR3 protein. The table has about 9,100 distinct CDR3 sequences, approximately 64% seen once.

The V call is TRBV7-8, the J call TRBJ1-5, with D perhaps TRBD1 (6 bases). This sequence originates from a human donor with COVID-19. Sequencing was performed on cultured CD4+ T cells from blood, taken after SARS-CoV-2 vaccination. CDR3 sequence (DNA): TGTGCCAGCAGCTTAGTGAACAGGGACGGTCAGCCCCAGCATTTT. Translating it yields CASSLVNRDGQPQHF.